This T cell receptor (beta chain) came from a study of blood T cell repertoires in COVID-19. Here immunoSEQ multiplex PCR was the method, and the copy in TCRdb shows in-frame clones only, minus some. This repertoire shows about 67,000 clones, approximately 87% found once; its top ten account for more than 5%. V gave up 5 bases and J gave up 4 bases, with 12 bases separating them. The germline V gene has CDR1 LGHDT and CDR2 YNNKEL (reference sequence). The CDR3 is 14 amino acids. This clone was observed a handful of times. Sequencing used peripheral blood. This receptor was identified in a man aged 45-65 years with active COVID-19. The chain carries TRBV3-1 (or the pseudogene TRBV3-2) and TRBJ1-5; TRBD1 is a possible D gene (5 bases). CDR3 in amino acids: CASSEAGWNQPQHF. As DNA, the CDR3 is TGTGCCAGCAGCGAAGCAGGGTGGAATCAGCCCCAGCATTTT.